These 4 T cell receptor beta chains came from one sample sequenced in a study of shared clonotypes between healthy human individuals. Produced via immunoSEQ multiplex PCR; TCRdb's table is partial and in-frame only. The sample lists some 660,000 clones; roughly 73% were seen once. Sequenced input: memory CD4+ T cells sorted from blood. As to subset: CD45RA-negative fraction. The receptors stem from a woman aged 25 to 39 in good health.

Note on this clone: Distinct nucleotide sequences in the sample also encode this CDR3. The rearrangement joins TRBV5-1 to TRBJ1-3; 9 positions agree with TRBD1. J was trimmed by 4 bases and V by 4 bases; bases with no gene match: 6. This CDR3 comprises 15 residues. Looked up from germline, CDR1 is SGHRS and CDR2 is YFSETQ. CDR3 nucleotides: TGCGCCAGCAGCCCCGGGGACAGGGACGGAAACACCATATATTTT. Protein sequence: CASSPGDRDGNTIYF.

J is TRBJ1-5 and V is TRBV6-1; no clear D. The CDR3 is made up of 15 amino acids. Per the germline V gene, CDR1 is MNHNS and CDR2 is SASEGT. Trimming stripped 7 bases from V and 0 bases from J, with 13 bases between. In nucleotides, the CDR3 is TGTGCCAGCAATACGGCCTATGATAGCAATCAGCCCCAGCATTTT. It yields the protein CASNTAYDSNQPQHF.

This clone was seen more than once but under ten times. The rearrangement uses TRBV6-1 and TRBJ2-7, with 8 bases aligning to TRBD1. Looked up from germline, CDR1 is MNHNS and CDR2 is SASEGT. This CDR3 comprises 14 residues. V lost 4 bases and J lost 3; bases outside the gene matches: 5. The CDR3 DNA is TGTGCCAGCAGTGTCGGACAGGGACGCTACGAGCAGTACTTC. Protein product: CASSVGQGRYEQYF.

A note on this clone: This sample also contains other DNA sequences that code for the same CDR3. The chain employs TRBV30 and TRBJ2-7, with 7 bases fitting TRBD2. J gave up 0 bases and V 3 bases, and 2 bases lay outside the gene matches. CDR3 length: 13 amino acids. Germline V gives CDR1 GTSNPN, CDR2 SVGIG (reference sequence). CDR3 region: CAWRGGSSYEQYF. CDR3 DNA: TGTGCCTGGAGGGGGGGGAGCTCCTACGAGCAGTACTTC.